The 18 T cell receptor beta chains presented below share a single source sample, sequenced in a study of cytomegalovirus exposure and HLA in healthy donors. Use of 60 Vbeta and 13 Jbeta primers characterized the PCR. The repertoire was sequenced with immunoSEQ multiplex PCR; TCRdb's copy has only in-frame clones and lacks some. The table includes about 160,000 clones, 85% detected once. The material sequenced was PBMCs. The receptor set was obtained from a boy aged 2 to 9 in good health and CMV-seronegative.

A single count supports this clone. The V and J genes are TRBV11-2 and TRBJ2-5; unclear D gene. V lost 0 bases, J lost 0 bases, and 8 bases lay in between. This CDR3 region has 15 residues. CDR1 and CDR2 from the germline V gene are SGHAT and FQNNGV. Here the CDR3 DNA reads TGTGCCAGCAGCTTAGATCTTGGCTACCAAGAGACCCAGTACTTC. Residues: CASSLDLGYQETQYF.

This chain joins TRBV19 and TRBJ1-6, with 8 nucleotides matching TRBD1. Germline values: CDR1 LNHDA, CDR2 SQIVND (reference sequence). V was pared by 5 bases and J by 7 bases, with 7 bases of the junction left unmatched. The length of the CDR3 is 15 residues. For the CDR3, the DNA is TGTGCCAGTAGTTTTAGGACAGGGAGGAATTCACCCCTCCACTTT. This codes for CASSFRTGRNSPLHF.

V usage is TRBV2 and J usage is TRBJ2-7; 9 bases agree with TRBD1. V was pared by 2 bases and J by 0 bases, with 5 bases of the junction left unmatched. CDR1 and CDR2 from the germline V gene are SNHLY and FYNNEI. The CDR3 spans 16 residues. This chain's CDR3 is CASSEKDRGSSYEQYF. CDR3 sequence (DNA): TGTGCCAGCAGTGAAAAGGACAGGGGAAGCTCCTACGAGCAGTACTTC.

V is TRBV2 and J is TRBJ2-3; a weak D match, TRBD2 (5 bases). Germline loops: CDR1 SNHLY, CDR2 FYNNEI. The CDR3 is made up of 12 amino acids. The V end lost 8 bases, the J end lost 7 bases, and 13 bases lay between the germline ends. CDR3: CASLKDGNTQYF. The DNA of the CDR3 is TGTGCCAGCTTAAAGGACGGGAATACGCAGTATTTT.

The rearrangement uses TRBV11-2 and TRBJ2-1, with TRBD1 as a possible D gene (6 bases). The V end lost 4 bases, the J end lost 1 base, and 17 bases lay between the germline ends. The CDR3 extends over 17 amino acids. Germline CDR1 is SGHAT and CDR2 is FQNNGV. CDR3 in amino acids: CASSSPQDRISYNEQFF. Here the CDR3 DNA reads TGTGCCAGCAGCTCCCCCCAAGACAGGATATCCTACAATGAGCAGTTCTTC. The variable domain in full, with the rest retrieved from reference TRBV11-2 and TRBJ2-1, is EAGVAQSPRYKIIEKRQSVAFWCNPISGHATLYWYQQILGQGPKLLIQFQNNGVVDDSQLPKDRFSAERLKGVDSTLKIQPAKLEDSAVYLCASSSPQDRISYNEQFFGPGTRLTVL.

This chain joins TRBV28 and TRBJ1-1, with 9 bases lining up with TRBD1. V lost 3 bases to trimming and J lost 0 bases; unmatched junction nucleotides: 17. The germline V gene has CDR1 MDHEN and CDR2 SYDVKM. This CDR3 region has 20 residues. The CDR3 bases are TGTGCCAGCAGTTTGTTTTATTTCCTCGGGACAGGGCAATTGAACACTGAAGCTTTCTTT. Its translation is CASSLFYFLGTGQLNTEAFF.

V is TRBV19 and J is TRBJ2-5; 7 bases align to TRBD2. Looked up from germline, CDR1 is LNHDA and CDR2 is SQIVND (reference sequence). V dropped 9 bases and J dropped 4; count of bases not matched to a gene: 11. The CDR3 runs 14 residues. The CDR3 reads CASSVRASGETQYF. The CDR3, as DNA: TGTGCCAGCTCGGTGAGGGCTAGCGGAGAGACCCAGTACTTC.

The CDR3 loop is CASSPSRGNEQFF. CDR3 sequence (DNA): TGTGCCAGCAGCCCCTCCCGAGGAAATGAGCAGTTCTTC. This chain connects TRBV7-3 to TRBJ2-1; no clear D gene. This CDR3 has 13 amino acids. V lost 5 bases and J 7 bases, leaving 12 bases between the germline ends. The V gene's germline CDR1 is SGHTA and CDR2 FQGTGA.

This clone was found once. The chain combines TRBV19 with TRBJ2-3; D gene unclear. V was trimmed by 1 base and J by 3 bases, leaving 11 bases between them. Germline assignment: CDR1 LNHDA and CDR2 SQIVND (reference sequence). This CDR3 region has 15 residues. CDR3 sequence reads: CASSIVPSRTDTQYF. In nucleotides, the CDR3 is TGTGCCAGTAGTATAGTCCCCTCTAGAACAGATACGCAGTATTTT.

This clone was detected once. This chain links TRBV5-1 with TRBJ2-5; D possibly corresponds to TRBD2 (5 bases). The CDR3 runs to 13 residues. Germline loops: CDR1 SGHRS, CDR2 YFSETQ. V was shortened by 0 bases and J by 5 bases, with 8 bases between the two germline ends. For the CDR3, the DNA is TGCGCCAGCAGCTTGGGCCCGGGGGAGACCCAGTACTTC. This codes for CASSLGPGETQYF.

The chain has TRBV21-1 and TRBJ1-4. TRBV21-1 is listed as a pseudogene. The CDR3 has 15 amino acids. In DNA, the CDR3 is TGTGCCAGCAGCAAAGCCGGCGGGTACGACGAAAAACTGTTTTTT. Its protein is CASSKAGGYDEKLFF.

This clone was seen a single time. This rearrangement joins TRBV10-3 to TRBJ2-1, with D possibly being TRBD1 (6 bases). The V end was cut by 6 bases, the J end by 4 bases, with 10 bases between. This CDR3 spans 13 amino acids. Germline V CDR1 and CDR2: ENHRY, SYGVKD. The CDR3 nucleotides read TGTGCCATCAGCGGTGGACAGTACAATGAGCAGTTCTTC. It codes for CAISGGQYNEQFF.

CDR3 sequence reads: CASSPPAGRNYGYTF. The CDR3 coding sequence is TGTGCCAGCTCACCACCGGCGGGTCGGAACTATGGCTACACCTTC. This rearrangement joins TRBV18 to TRBJ1-2, with D unclear. The CDR3 contains 15 residues. Germline V gives CDR1 KGHSH, CDR2 LQKENI. The V and J ends lost 0 bases and 2 bases respectively, with 10 bases between them.

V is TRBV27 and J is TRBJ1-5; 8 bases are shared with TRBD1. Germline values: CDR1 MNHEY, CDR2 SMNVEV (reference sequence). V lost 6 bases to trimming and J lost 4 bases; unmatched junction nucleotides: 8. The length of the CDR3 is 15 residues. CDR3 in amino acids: CASSPRDRNNQPQHF. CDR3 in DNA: TGTGCCAGCAGCCCCCGGGACAGGAATAATCAGCCCCAGCATTTT.

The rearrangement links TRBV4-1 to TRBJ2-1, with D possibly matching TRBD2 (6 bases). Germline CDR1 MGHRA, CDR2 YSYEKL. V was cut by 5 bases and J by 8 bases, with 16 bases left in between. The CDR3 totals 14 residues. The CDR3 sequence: CASSIVTSLDEQFF. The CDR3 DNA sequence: TGCGCCAGCAGCATCGTGACTAGTCTGGATGAGCAGTTCTTC.

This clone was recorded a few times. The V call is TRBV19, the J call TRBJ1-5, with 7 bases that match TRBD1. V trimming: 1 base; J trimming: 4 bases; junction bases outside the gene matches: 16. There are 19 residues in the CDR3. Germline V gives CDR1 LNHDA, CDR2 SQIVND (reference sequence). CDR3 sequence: CASSIALRQGCCHNQPQHF. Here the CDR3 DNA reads TGTGCCAGTAGTATAGCTCTGAGACAGGGTTGTTGCCATAATCAGCCCCAGCATTTT.

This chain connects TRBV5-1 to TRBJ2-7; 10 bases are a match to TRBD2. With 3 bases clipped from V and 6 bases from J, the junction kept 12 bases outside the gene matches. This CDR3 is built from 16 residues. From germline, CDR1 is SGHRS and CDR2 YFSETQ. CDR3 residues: CASSSRPSGREGEQYF. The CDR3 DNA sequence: TGCGCCAGCAGCTCCCGACCTAGCGGGAGAGAGGGCGAGCAGTACTTC. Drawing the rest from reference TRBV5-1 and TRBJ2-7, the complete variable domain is KAGVTQTPRYLIKTRGQQVTLSCSPISGHRSVSWYQQTPGQGLQFLFEYFSETQRNKGNFPGRFSGRQFSNSRSEMNVSTLELGDSALYLCASSSRPSGREGEQYFGPGTRLTVT.

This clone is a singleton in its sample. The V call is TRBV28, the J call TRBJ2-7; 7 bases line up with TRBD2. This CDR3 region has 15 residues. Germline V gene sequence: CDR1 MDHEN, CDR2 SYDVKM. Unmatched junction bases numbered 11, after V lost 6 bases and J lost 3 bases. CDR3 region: CASSLPGGSIYEQYF. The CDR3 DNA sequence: TGTGCCAGCAGCCTTCCCGGCGGGAGTATCTACGAGCAGTACTTC.